The TCR beta chain described here comes from a study of radiotherapy plus CTLA-4 blockade in lung cancer. Broader study findings: Blood-borne expansion of tumor-derived TCR clones followed radiotherapy plus ipilimumab.

On this clone itself: Its matching antigen is unknown.

Germline values: CDR1 SGHKS, CDR2 YYEKEE (reference sequence). The CDR3 consists of 16 residues. Trimming took off 7 bases at V and 3 bases at J, with 22 bases between the two ends. Sequencing used immunoSEQ multiplex PCR; TCRdb keeps in-frame clones, though not all of them. The table shows around 70,000 clones, with around nine tenths occurring only once. Here the sequenced sample was peripheral blood, taken from a patient treated with radiotherapy plus ipilimumab. This chain uses TRBV5-5 with TRBJ1-2; D gene unclear. The clonotype comes from a human donor with non-small cell lung cancer that progressed on radiotherapy plus ipilimumab. CDR3 protein: CASVETTLSFYYGYTF. The CDR3 DNA sequence: TGTGCCAGCGTCGAGACAACTCTCTCGTTTTACTATGGCTACACCTTC.